The next 8 T cell receptor beta chains were all read from a single sample in a study of shared clonotypes between healthy human individuals (dated by TCRdb to 2019 to 2021). For the CD8 naive samples, CD45RO-negative cells were positively selected for CCR7, yielding a CD45RA+CCR7+ population from which TemRA cells were excluded. The protocol used for the library was the immunoSEQ multiplex PCR assay. What TCRdb holds here is the immuneACCESS table cut down to in-frame rearrangements. Part of the clones is not present; checked against another copy, under half of the missing clones reflect an unresolved V gene, and the others are unexplained. The sample includes about 2 million clones, with about 95% observed a single time. 1% to 1.3% of the sample goes to the ten largest clones. The material sequenced was naive CD8+ T cells sorted from blood. The cell subset or site label corresponds to: CD45RA+CCR7+. These receptors were collected from a young man in good health.

The chain recombines TRBV9 with TRBJ2-5, with 10 bases that match TRBD2. J lost 0 bases, V lost 2 bases, and 7 bases had no gene match. CDR3 length: 17 residues. Germline assignment: CDR1 SGDLS and CDR2 YYNGEE. DNA for the CDR3: TGTGCCAGCAGCGTTACCGGGACTAGCGCCTACCAAGAGACCCAGTACTTC. Its protein is CASSVTGTSAYQETQYF.

The V and J genes are TRBV4-3 and TRBJ1-4, with D unclear. Trimming took 1 base from V and 3 from J, leaving 12 bases between them. Germline V gene sequence: CDR1 LGHNA, CDR2 YSLEER. This CDR3 contains 16 residues. CDR3 in amino acids: CASSQVPGSANEKLFF. DNA of the CDR3: TGCGCCAGCAGCCAAGTCCCAGGTAGCGCTAATGAAAAACTGTTTTTT.

This clone was detected once. The chain couples TRBV4-1 to TRBJ2-7, with 8 positions matching TRBD1. Losses at the gene ends were 5 bases for V and 5 bases for J; bases not matched to a gene: 14. CDR1 and CDR2 (germline): MGHRA, YSYEKL. This CDR3 region has 16 residues. The CDR3 DNA reads TGCGCCAGCAGCGCGAGACAGGGGTTGGGGTCCCACGAGCAGTACTTC. Translated, it gives CASSARQGLGSHEQYF.

The chain links TRBV7-9 to TRBJ2-5; 7 bases line up with TRBD1. J gave up 2 bases and V 2 bases, and 8 bases lay outside the gene matches. The germline V gene encodes CDR1 SEHNR and CDR2 FQNEAQ (reference sequence). This CDR3 is 16 amino acids long. CDR3 DNA: TGTGCCAGCAGCTTATCCCAGGGGGTCGGTCAAGAGACCCAGTACTTC. Its translation is CASSLSQGVGQETQYF.

The chain is built from TRBV19 and TRBJ2-7, with 11 bases aligning to TRBD2. The V gene end was trimmed by 5 bases and the J gene end by 5 bases; junction bases not matched to a gene: 5. From germline, CDR1 is LNHDA and CDR2 SQIVND (reference sequence). The CDR3 is 14 amino acids. This chain's CDR3 is CASSWLAGGDEQYF. The CDR3 nucleotides read TGTGCCAGTAGTTGGCTAGCGGGAGGCGACGAGCAGTACTTC.

The rearrangement links TRBV10-2 to TRBJ2-7; D ambiguous. Trimming removed 4 bases from V and 3 bases from J, with 16 bases in between. Per the germline V gene, CDR1 is WSHSY and CDR2 is SAAADI. The CDR3 totals 15 residues. CDR3 nucleotides: TGCGCCAGCAGTGGTGTGGTAGAAGGGCACTACGAGCAGTACTTC. Translating gives CASSGVVEGHYEQYF.

The rearrangement links TRBV13 to TRBJ1-2; TRBD1 matches 8 bases. Trimming cost V 0 bases and J 8 bases; bases outside gene matches: 14. The CDR3 sequence is 17 residues long. Germline V gene data show CDR1 as PRHDT and CDR2 as FYEKMQ (reference sequence). The CDR3 spells CASSLGRGLLSTMGYTF. The CDR3 bases are TGTGCCAGCAGCTTAGGCAGGGGGCTGCTTTCAACTATGGGCTACACCTTC. Using reference TRBV13 and TRBJ1-2 for the parts outside the CDR3, the full variable domain is AAGVIQSPRHLIKEKRETATLKCYPIPRHDTVYWYQQGPGQDPQFLISFYEKMQSDKGSIPDRFSAQQFSDYHSELNMSSLELGDSALYFCASSLGRGLLSTMGYTFGSGTRLTVV.

This sequence joins TRBV28 and TRBJ2-7; TRBD2 aligns across 9 bases. V dropped 8 bases and J dropped 4; count of bases not matched to a gene: 9. The germline V gene has CDR1 MDHEN and CDR2 SYDVKM. The CDR3 has 14 residues. CDR3 sequence (DNA): TGTGCCAGCCGTAGCGGGGGAGAACTTTACGAGCAGTACTTC. Translating it yields CASRSGGELYEQYF. The complete variable domain, with remaining parts taken from reference TRBV28 and TRBJ2-7, reads DVKVTQSSRYLVKRTGEKVFLECVQDMDHENMFWYRQDPGLGLRLIYFSYDVKMKEKGDIPEGYSVSREKKERFSLILESASTNQTSMYLCASRSGGELYEQYFGPGTRLTVT.